This T cell receptor beta chain derives from a study of cytomegalovirus exposure and HLA in healthy donors. With respect to this clone: Antigen unknown.

Germline CDR1 reads SGHVS; CDR2 reads FNYEAQ. The CDR3 spans 16 residues. V lost 5 bases, J lost 3 bases, and 9 bases stayed unmatched. Whole-study findings and limits: In an earlier analysis, productive rearrangement rates for most beta V segments clustered near 87% or 30%. Altogether, some 160 TCR beta chains were recorded as cytomegalovirus-associated.

The PCR contained 60 Vbeta and 13 Jbeta primers. Assay: immunoSEQ multiplex PCR; the TCRdb copy retains only in-frame clones and omits some. The profile shows roughly 150,000 clones, 80% to 85% of them singletons. This receptor was obtained from a male donor in good health and CMV-seropositive. Material: PBMCs. The chain combines TRBV7-6 with TRBJ2-5; 10 bases are shared with TRBD2. The CDR3 spells CASSRSIAGGEETQYF. In DNA form, the CDR3 reads TGTGCCAGCAGCAGGAGCATAGCGGGGGGTGAAGAGACCCAGTACTTC.